The 18 T cell receptor beta chains given below trace back to one sample, sequenced in a study of tumor-infiltrating lymphocytes in primary liver carcinoma. The researchers produced TCR beta cDNA from 500 to 550 ng total RNA with a constant-region primer. Generation of the TCR beta libraries relied on three nested multiplex PCR rounds using slightly modified ARM-PCR. Use of TRBV1-TRBV30 forward primers with a C-beta reverse primer characterized the first two PCR rounds, which lasted around 11 cycles each. One entry per CDR3 protein, called by TCRdb with MiXCR from the multiplex PCR reads. Altogether 85,000 to 100,000 distinct CDR3 sequences are present, 55% to 75% being singletons, with the ten largest covering around 25%. Co-extracted RNA and DNA came from about 20-30 mg of unsorted bulk tissue. Sequenced: tumor-adjacent normal liver tissue. Receptor source: a man aged 35-49 years with primary liver carcinoma and hepatitis B virus infection.

As concerns this clonotype: One junction end disagrees with the germline gene, perhaps due to a read error. V and J are TRBV6-1 and TRBJ1-1; the D gene is possibly TRBD1 (5 bases). This CDR3 contains 15 residues. Germline V CDR1 and CDR2: MNHNS, SASEGT. The CDR3 sequence: CASRGAGGPYTEAFF. Here the CDR3 DNA reads TGTGCTAGCAGAGGGGCGGGGGGACCTTACACTGAAGCTTTCTTT.

As for this clonotype: The junction shows a germline mismatch at one end, possibly a read error. The gene calls are TRBV6-1 and TRBJ2-7; the D is unclear. The germline V gene has CDR1 MNHNS and CDR2 SASEGT. This CDR3 has 15 residues. This CDR3 is CANSVMAHRSDEQYF. CDR3 DNA sequence: TGTGCCAACAGTGTAATGGCACACCGGAGTGACGAGCAGTACTTC.

Note on this clonotype: A much larger clone sits a single nucleotide away, making a read error possible. The chain joins TRBV6-1 to TRBJ2-7, with 7 nucleotides matching TRBD2. This CDR3 is 15 amino acids long. Germline assignment: CDR1 MNHNS and CDR2 SASEGT. The CDR3 nucleotides are TGTGTCAGCAGTGAAGGCGAGCGGGGTACCTACGAGCAGTACTTC. Translation: CVSSEGERGTYEQYF.

This clonotype was picked up many times. This chain links TRBV5-1 with TRBJ2-1, with TRBD2 matching over 9 bases. Trimming removed 3 bases from V and 4 bases from J; junction bases left unmatched: 5. CDR1 and CDR2 from the germline V gene are SGHRS and YFSETQ. This CDR3 comprises 15 residues. As DNA, the CDR3 is TGCGCCAGCAGCTCCGCGGGAGGGATATACAATGAGCAGTTCTTC. Translation: CASSSAGGIYNEQFF.

This clonotype was detected only a few times. Being one base from a much bigger clone, this may be a read error. V and J are TRBV6-1 and TRBJ1-2; 9 bases fit TRBD1. Germline V gene lookup returns CDR1 MNHNS and CDR2 SASEGT. The CDR3 has 16 amino acids. The DNA for the CDR3 is TGTACCAGCAGTGAGTACGCCGGGACAGGGACCTATGGCTACACCTTC. This gives the protein CTSSEYAGTGTYGYTF.

With respect to this clonotype: This clone may be a read error of a much larger clone one base away. V is TRBV7-9 and J is TRBJ2-1; TRBD2 matches 12 bases. This CDR3 region has 16 residues. CDR1 and CDR2 from the germline V gene are SEHNR and FQNEAQ (reference sequence). CDR3 DNA sequence: TGTACCAGCAGCTTATGGGGACTAGCGGGTTACAATGAGCAGTTCTTC. Its protein product is CTSSLWGLAGYNEQFF. The entire variable domain, with the rest obtained from reference TRBV7-9 and TRBJ2-1, is as follows: DTGVSQNPRHKITKRGQNVTFRCDPISEHNRLYWYRQTLGQGPEFLTYFQNEAQLEKSRLLSDRFSAERPKGSFSTLEIQRTEQGDSAMYLCTSSLWGLAGYNEQFFGPGTRLTVL.

As concerns this clonotype: In this CDR3 the conserved last residue, phenylalanine or tryptophan, is missing, so a read error is likely. This sequence joins TRBV6-1 and TRBJ2-1; D gene uncertain. The CDR3 sequence is 14 residues long. Germline CDR1 is MNHNS and CDR2 is SASEGT. V was trimmed by 5 bases and J by 8 bases, leaving 16 bases between them. DNA of the CDR3: TGTGCCAGCAGTAAATGGCAGTGGGCGGATGAGCAGTTCTTA. The encoded protein is CASSKWQWADEQFL.

This chain joins TRBV11-2 and TRBJ2-7; D unresolved. Trimming shortened V by 5 bases and J by 5 bases, and 16 bases separated the two germline ends. The CDR3 is 14 residues long. CDR1 is SGHAT and CDR2 is FQNNGV in the germline V gene. The CDR3 nucleotides read TGTGCCAGCAGCCCCCGGACCTACCCCAACGAGCAGTACTTC. The encoded protein is CASSPRTYPNEQYF.

As concerns this clonotype: A read error may produce the germline difference seen at one junction end. V gene TRBV7-8 combines with J gene TRBJ1-2; D perhaps matches TRBD1 (6 bases). CDR3 length: 15 residues. Germline V gene data show CDR1 as SGHVS and CDR2 as FQNEAQ. The CDR3 region has the DNA TGTGCCAGCAGCCCTCGGGCAGGGGTGAACTATGGTTACACCTTC. Protein product: CASSPRAGVNYGYTF.

Regarding this clonotype: A clone one base away is much larger, so this may be a read error. V gene TRBV7-8 combines with J gene TRBJ1-4; no clear D. Germline lookup yields CDR1 SGHVS and CDR2 FQNEAQ. This CDR3 has 12 residues. CDR3: CASSLWDDKLFF. The DNA of the CDR3 is TGTGCCAGCAGCCTTTGGGATGATAAACTGTTTTTT.

This clonotype has ten or more counts. The rearrangement joins TRBV29-1 to TRBJ2-3, with 9 bases matching TRBD2. Per the germline V gene, CDR1 is SQVTM and CDR2 is ANQGSEA. The CDR3 totals 15 residues. J was trimmed by 4 bases and V by 7 bases; bases with no gene match: 12. CDR3 DNA sequence: TGCAGCGCCGCTAATGTAGCGGGAGCCTCAGATACGCAGTATTTT. It translates to CSAANVAGASDTQYF.

This clonotype is classed as medium-sized (0.01 to 0.1%). The chain is built from TRBV11-2 and TRBJ2-5; no reliable D call. This CDR3 is 13 amino acids long. Trimming took 0 bases from V and 3 from J, leaving 5 bases between them. The germline V gene has CDR1 SGHAT and CDR2 FQNNGV. CDR3 nucleotide sequence: TGTGCCAGCAGCTTAGAGGTTGAAGAGACCCAGTACTTC. It encodes CASSLEVEETQYF. The variable domain in full, with the rest retrieved from reference TRBV11-2 and TRBJ2-5, is EAGVAQSPRYKIIEKRQSVAFWCNPISGHATLYWYQQILGQGPKLLIQFQNNGVVDDSQLPKDRFSAERLKGVDSTLKIQPAKLEDSAVYLCASSLEVEETQYFGPGTRLLVL.

This clonotype was picked up one time. The final CDR3 position lacks the conserved phenylalanine or tryptophan, pointing to a likely read error. The gene calls are TRBV6-5 and TRBJ2-1; weak D call: TRBD2 (5 bases). V was clipped by 5 bases and J by 6 bases, with 14 bases between them. CDR1 is MNHEY and CDR2 is SVGAGI in the germline V gene. This CDR3 is built from 14 residues. The CDR3: CASSVNGRINEQFI. CDR3 nucleotides: TGTGCCAGCAGTGTCAATGGGAGAATCAATGAGCAGTTCATC.

With respect to this clonotype: Germline is not matched at one junction end, which may reflect a read error. This chain uses TRBV4-1 with TRBJ2-5; D is ambiguous. This CDR3 has 15 amino acids. Germline V gene data show CDR1 as MGHRA and CDR2 as YSYEKL. This chain's CDR3 is CVSSQDLRQGETQYF. DNA for the CDR3: TGCGTCAGCAGCCAAGATTTGCGGCAAGGAGAGACCCAGTACTTC.

As to this clonotype: The conserved phenylalanine or tryptophan is not found at the CDR3 terminus, so this likely reflects a read error. The chain is built from TRBV11-1 and TRBJ2-1; D gene ambiguous. Trimming shortened V by 2 bases and J by 3 bases, and 11 bases separated the two germline ends. The CDR3 loop spans 15 amino acids. Germline V gene sequence: CDR1 SGHAT, CDR2 FQDESV (reference sequence). This chain's CDR3 is CASSLKTVLYNEQFY. Here the CDR3 DNA reads TGTGCCAGCAGCTTAAAAACTGTCCTCTACAATGAGCAGTTCTAC.

Comments on this clonotype: A single base separates this from a much larger clone, so it may be a read error. J is TRBJ2-1 and V is TRBV6-5; 9 positions match TRBD1. CDR3 length: 15 residues. Trimming at V came to 9 bases and at J to 7 bases, leaving 13 bases not matched to a gene. Germline V gene data show CDR1 as MNHEY and CDR2 as SVGAGI. In DNA form, the CDR3 reads TGTGCCAGGAGTCCCGGGACAGGGAGGGGTAATGAGCAGTTCTTC. Protein sequence: CARSPGTGRGNEQFF.

A remark on this clonotype: At one end the junction does not follow the germline gene, possibly because of a read error. The V and J genes are TRBV11-2 and TRBJ2-5; perhaps TRBD2 as D (6 bases). The V gene's germline CDR1 is SGHAT and CDR2 FQNNGV. The CDR3 covers 16 residues. The chain's CDR3 is CASSRRLVGAQGTQYF. CDR3 in DNA: TGTGCCAGCAGCCGCAGACTAGTGGGAGCTCAAGGGACCCAGTACTTC.

On this clonotype itself: A much bigger clone sits one base away, suggesting this may be a read error. V is TRBV6-6 and J is TRBJ2-3; 7 bases agree with TRBD1. The CDR3 spans 15 residues. Germline CDR1 is MNHNY and CDR2 is SVGAGI (reference sequence). CDR3 residues: CASRTGLGSTDTQCF. The CDR3 DNA reads TGTGCCAGCAGGACAGGGTTGGGGTCCACAGATACGCAGTGTTTT.